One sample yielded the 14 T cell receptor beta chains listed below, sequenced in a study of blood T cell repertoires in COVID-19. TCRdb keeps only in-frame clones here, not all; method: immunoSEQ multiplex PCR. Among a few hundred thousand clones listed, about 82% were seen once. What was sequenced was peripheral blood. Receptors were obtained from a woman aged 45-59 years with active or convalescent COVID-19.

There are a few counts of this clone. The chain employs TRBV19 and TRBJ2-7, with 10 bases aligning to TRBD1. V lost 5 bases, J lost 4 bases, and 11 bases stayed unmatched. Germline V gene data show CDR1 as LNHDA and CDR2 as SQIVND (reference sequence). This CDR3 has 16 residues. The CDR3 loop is CASSDHRDRGRYEQYF. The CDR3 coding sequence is TGTGCCAGTAGTGACCACCGGGACAGGGGTAGGTACGAGCAGTACTTC. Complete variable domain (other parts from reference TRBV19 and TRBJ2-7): DGGITQSPKYLFRKEGQNVTLSCEQNLNHDAMYWYRQDPGQGLRLIYYSQIVNDFQKGDIAEGYSVSREKKESFPLTVTSAQKNPTAFYLCASSDHRDRGRYEQYFGPGTRLTVT.

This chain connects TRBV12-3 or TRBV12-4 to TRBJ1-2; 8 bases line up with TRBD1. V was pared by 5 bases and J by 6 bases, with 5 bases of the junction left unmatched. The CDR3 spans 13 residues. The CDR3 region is CASSAQGADGYTF. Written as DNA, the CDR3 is TGTGCCAGCAGTGCTCAGGGGGCGGATGGCTACACCTTC.

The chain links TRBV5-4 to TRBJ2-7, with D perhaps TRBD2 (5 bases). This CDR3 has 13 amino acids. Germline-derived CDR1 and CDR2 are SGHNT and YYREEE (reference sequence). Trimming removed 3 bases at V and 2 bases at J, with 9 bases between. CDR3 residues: CASSSDFTYEQYF. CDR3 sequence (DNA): TGTGCCAGCAGCTCGGACTTTACCTACGAGCAGTACTTC.

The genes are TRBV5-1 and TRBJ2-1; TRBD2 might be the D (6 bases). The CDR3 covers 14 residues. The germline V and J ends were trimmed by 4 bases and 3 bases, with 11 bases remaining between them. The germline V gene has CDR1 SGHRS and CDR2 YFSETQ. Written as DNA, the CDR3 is TGCGCCAGCAGCCGGGCTAGCGACTACAATGAGCAGTTCTTC. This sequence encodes CASSRASDYNEQFF.

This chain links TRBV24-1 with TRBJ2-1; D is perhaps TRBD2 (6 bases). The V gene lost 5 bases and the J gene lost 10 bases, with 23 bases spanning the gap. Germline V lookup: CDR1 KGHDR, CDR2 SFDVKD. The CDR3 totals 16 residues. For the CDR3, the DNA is TGTGCCACCAGTGCCCCCTCCGGGACTGGCAGGTGGGAGCAGTTCTTC. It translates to CATSAPSGTGRWEQFF.

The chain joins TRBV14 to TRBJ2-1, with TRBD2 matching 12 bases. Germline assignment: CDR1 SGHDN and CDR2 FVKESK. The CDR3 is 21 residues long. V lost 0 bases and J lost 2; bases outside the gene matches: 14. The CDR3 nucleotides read TGTGCCAGCAGCCAAGATCGGGCTAGCGGGAGGGCCCGTATCGCCTACAATGAGCAGTTCTTC. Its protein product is CASSQDRASGRARIAYNEQFF.

CDR3 nucleotides: TGTGCCAGCAGTTCAAAAATCGGGGGAAGTAAGAAGGTGGGGACAGGGCTGGACTATGGCTACACCTTC. Translating gives CASSSKIGGSKKVGTGLDYGYTF. This chain connects TRBV27 to TRBJ1-2; 9 positions match TRBD1. The germline V gene encodes CDR1 MNHEY and CDR2 SMNVEV (reference sequence). With V trimmed by 4 bases and J by 3 bases, 30 bases remained unmatched. This CDR3 spans 23 amino acids.

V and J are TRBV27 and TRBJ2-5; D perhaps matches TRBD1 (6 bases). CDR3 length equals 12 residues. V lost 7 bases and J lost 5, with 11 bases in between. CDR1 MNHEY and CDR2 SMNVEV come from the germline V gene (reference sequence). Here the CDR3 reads CASTRRGETQYF. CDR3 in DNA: TGTGCCAGCACCAGAAGGGGGGAGACCCAGTACTTC.

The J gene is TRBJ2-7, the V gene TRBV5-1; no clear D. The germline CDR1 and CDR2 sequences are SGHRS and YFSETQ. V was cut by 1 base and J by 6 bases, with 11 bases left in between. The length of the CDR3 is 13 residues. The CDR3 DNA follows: TGCGCCAGCAGCTTGACCGACGTAGCCGAGCAGTACTTC. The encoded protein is CASSLTDVAEQYF. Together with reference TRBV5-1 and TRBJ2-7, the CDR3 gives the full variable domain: KAGVTQTPRYLIKTRGQQVTLSCSPISGHRSVSWYQQTPGQGLQFLFEYFSETQRNKGNFPGRFSGRQFSNSRSEMNVSTLELGDSALYLCASSLTDVAEQYFGPGTRLTVT.

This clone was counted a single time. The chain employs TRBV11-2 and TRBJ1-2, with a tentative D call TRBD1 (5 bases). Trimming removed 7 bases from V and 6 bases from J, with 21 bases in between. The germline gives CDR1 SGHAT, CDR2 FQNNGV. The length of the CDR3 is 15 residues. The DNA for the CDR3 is TGTGCCAGCACCTCCAGAGCAGGGACTGTGCATGGCTACACCTTC. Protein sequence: CASTSRAGTVHGYTF.

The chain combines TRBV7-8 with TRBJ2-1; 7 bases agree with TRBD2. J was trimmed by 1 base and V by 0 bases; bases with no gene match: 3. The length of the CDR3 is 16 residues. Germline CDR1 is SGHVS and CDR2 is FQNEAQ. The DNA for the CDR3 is TGTGCCAGCAGCTTAGCCGGGGGGAATTCCTACAATGAGCAGTTCTTC. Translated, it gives CASSLAGGNSYNEQFF.

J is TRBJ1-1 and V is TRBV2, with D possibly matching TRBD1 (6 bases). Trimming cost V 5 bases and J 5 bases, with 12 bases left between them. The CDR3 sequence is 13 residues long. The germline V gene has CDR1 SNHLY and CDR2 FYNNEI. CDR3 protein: CASSITGFTEAFF. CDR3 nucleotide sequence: TGTGCCAGCAGTATAACAGGGTTTACTGAAGCTTTCTTT.

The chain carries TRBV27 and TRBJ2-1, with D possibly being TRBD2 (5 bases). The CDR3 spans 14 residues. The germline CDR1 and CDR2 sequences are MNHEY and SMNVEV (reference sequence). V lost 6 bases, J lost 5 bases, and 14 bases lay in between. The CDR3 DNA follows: TGTGCCAGCAGAGAGCGGACCCATAACAATGAGCAGTTCTTC. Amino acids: CASRERTHNNEQFF.

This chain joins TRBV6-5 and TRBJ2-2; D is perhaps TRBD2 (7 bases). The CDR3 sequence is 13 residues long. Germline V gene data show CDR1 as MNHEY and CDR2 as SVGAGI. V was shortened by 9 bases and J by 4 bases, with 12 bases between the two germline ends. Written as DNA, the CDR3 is TGTGCCAGTAGGAGGGGGGGCACCGGGGAGCTGTTTTTT. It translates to CASRRGGTGELFF.